This T cell receptor (beta chain) was obtained from a study of T-cell reconstitution after alpha-beta-depleted transplantation in children listed by TCRdb under 2016. Regarding the research as a whole: Using TCR repertoire profiling, the study followed T-cell immune reconstitution in a quantitative way in children after TCRalphabeta/CD19-depleted allogeneic hematopoietic cell transplantation.

The library relied on PCR. This sample was sequenced with an Illumina HiSeq 2500. To normalize quantification of the TCRbeta repertoire, the TCR libraries were built with molecular barcoding that relied on unique molecular identifiers. TCRdb reprocessed the public reads (quality trimming at Q25 with fastp, clone calling with MiXCR) and kept in-frame beta chains. Every distinct CDR3 protein forms one entry, paired with its most common genes and DNA. The sample profile shows some 460,000 distinct CDR3 sequences; about a sixth of them were found once. Together, the top ten hold over 25% of the sample. Taken with the paper, the label for treatment or condition translates to: allogeneic hematopoietic cell transplantation with graft depleted of TCRalphabeta T cells and CD19 B cells. TCRalphabeta/CD19-depleted allogeneic hematopoietic cell grafts were given to the transplant recipients, all of whom were children.

General study outcomes and caveats: About two months after transplant, the apparently early recovery of alphabetaT-cell counts reportedly depended on just several hundred clones that had expanded rapidly and came from non-depleted graft cells. The high TCRbeta diversity at day 60 in some patients was ascribed to recipient T cells and intrathymic progenitors that had survived conditioning. Hyperexpanded clone frequencies declined over subsequent months; after one year, T-cell counts and TCRbeta diversity were mostly attributed to newly produced T cells.

The CDR3 goes from the cysteine to the phenylalanine over 14 residues. The entry retains the CDR3 DNA only, 42 bases that are in frame from base 1. Compared with germline, V lacks 7 bases and J lacks 6 bases; bases without a gene match: 5. This clonotype has a handful of counts. The antigen it binds to is not known. Base qualities are not provided; no much larger clone lies one nucleotide away. Recombination connected TRBV12-3 or TRBV12-4 to TRBJ1-6; 8 central nucleotides agree with TRBD1. The input for sequencing was PBMCs, mostly from graft donor cells, taken 360 days after TCRalphabeta/CD19-depleted stem cell transplant. The receptor comes from a boy younger than two who had a stem cell transplant for Wiskott-Aldrich syndrome, so the T cells may come from the graft donor. The CDR3 protein is CASTRTGSNSPLHF. In nucleotide form, the sequence is TGTGCCAGCACCCGGACAGGGTCTAATTCACCCCTCCACTTT.